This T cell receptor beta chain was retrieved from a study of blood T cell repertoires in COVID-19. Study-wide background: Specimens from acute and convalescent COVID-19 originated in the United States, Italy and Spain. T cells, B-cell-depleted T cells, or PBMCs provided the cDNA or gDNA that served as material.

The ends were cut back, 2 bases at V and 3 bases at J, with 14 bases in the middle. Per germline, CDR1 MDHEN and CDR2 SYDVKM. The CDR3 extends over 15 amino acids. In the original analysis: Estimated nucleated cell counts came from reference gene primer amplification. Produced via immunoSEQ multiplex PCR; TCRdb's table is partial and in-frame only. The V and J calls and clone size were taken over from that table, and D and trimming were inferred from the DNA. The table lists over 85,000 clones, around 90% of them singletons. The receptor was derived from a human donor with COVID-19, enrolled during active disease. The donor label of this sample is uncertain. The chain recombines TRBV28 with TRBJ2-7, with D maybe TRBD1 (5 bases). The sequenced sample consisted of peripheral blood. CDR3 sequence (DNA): TGTGCCAGCAGTTTAATAGGGGCTTTCGGCTACGAGCAGTACTTC. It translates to CASSLIGAFGYEQYF.